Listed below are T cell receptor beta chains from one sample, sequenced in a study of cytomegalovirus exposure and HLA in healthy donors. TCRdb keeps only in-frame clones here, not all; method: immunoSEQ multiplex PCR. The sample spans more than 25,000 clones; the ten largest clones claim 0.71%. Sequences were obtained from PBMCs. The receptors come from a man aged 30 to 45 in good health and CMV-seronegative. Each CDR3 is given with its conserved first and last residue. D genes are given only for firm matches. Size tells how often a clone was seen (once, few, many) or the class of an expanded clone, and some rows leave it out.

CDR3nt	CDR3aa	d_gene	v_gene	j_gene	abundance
TGTGCCAGCTCTGGGTCCCTCCCGGGGTACACTGAAGCTTTCTTT	CASSGSLPGYTEAFF	NA	TRBV2	TRBJ1-1	NA
TGTGCCAGCAGCCAAGACAGGAGGGACTATGGCTACACCTTC	CASSQDRRDYGYTF	NA	TRBV14	TRBJ1-2	NA
TGTGCCAGCAGCCAAGATGGCGCCCGGGAACAGGGAATAGGGGAAGAGACCCAGTACTTC	CASSQDGAREQGIGEETQYF	NA	TRBV4-2	TRBJ2-5	NA
TGTGCCAGCAGCTTAGGGGGACAGGGCTACGAGCAGTACTTC	CASSLGGQGYEQYF	TRBD1	TRBV7-9	TRBJ2-7	NA
TGTGCCAGCAGCGTAGGGACAGGTGTTTTCTCCCACTATGGCTACACCTTC	CASSVGTGVFSHYGYTF	TRBD1	TRBV9	TRBJ1-2	NA
TGTGCCAGCAGGGATAGCGGGGGGCGGAACACCGGGGAGCTGTTTTTT	CASRDSGGRNTGELFF	TRBD2	TRBV2	TRBJ2-2	NA
TGTGCCAGTAGCCGGGGGTGGGTTGAAGCTTTCTTT	CASSRGWVEAFF	NA	TRBV7-2	TRBJ1-1	NA
TGTGCTAGCAGCTTACGATCCCGGACAGGAGAGGAGACCCAGTACTTC	CASSLRSRTGEETQYF	TRBD1	TRBV7-7	TRBJ2-5	NA
TGTGCCAGCAGCTTAGAAGGCGGGCGAGTACTAGCGTCCCATACGCAGTATTTT	CASSLEGGRVLASHTQYF	TRBD2	TRBV7-8	TRBJ2-3	NA
TGTGCCAGCTCACCACCAGGGACTAGCGGGGGGCAAGCCAAAAACATTCAGTACTTC	CASSPPGTSGGQAKNIQYF	TRBD2	TRBV18	TRBJ2-4	NA
TGTGCCAGCAGCTCCATAATGGGGGACAGGGGATACTCCTACGAGCAGTACTTC	CASSSIMGDRGYSYEQYF	NA	TRBV21-1	TRBJ2-7	NA
TGTGCCAGCAGCTCATCCGGGGGGTCATCCTACGAGCAGTACTTC	CASSSSGGSSYEQYF	TRBD2	TRBV7-6	TRBJ2-7	NA
TGTGCCAGCAGTTACTCAAGGGGGGGGAGCTACGAGCAGTACTTC	CASSYSRGGSYEQYF	NA	TRBV6-5	TRBJ2-7	NA
TGTGCCAGCAGCTCCCCGGTCATAGCGGGAATAGAGGATGAGCAGTTCTTC	CASSSPVIAGIEDEQFF	TRBD2	TRBV7-9	TRBJ2-1	NA
TGTGCCAGTAGCAGAGGGGGACGGAGTACCTATGGCTACACCTTC	CASSRGGRSTYGYTF	NA	TRBV19	TRBJ1-2	NA
TGTGCCAGCAGCTCAGCGGGGTCTGCCTACAATGAGCAGTTCTTC	CASSSAGSAYNEQFF	TRBD2	TRBV5-4	TRBJ2-1	NA
TGTGCCACCACGAGATTGGATAGCGGGAGTCCCCGCGCCTACGAGCAGTACTTC	CATTRLDSGSPRAYEQYF	TRBD2	TRBV27	TRBJ2-7	NA
TGTGCCAGCAGTATTGATGCAGGGGTTCCCTATGGCTACACCTTC	CASSIDAGVPYGYTF	NA	TRBV6-5	TRBJ1-2	NA
TGTGCCAGCTCTCCTTTTGCTTACGAGCAGTACTTC	CASSPFAYEQYF	NA	TRBV25-1	TRBJ2-7	NA
TGTGCCAGCAGCGTACAGGGGTCCACTAATGAAAAACTGTTTTTT	CASSVQGSTNEKLFF	NA	TRBV9	TRBJ1-4	NA
TGTGCCAGCAGATCGACAAACACCGGGGAGCTGTTTTTT	CASRSTNTGELFF	NA	TRBV7-8	TRBJ2-2	NA
TGTGCCAGCAGTTTTTCGGACACGTATTCACCCCTCCACTTT	CASSFSDTYSPLHF	NA	TRBV28	TRBJ1-6	NA
TGTGCCAGCAGCTTATACTCCGGGGGAGGCACCGAGCAGTACTTC	CASSLYSGGGTEQYF	NA	TRBV7-6	TRBJ2-7	NA
TGTGCCAGCCACCAGACAGGAACGAACACTGAAGCTTTCTTT	CASHQTGTNTEAFF	NA	TRBV18	TRBJ1-1	NA
TGTGCCAGCCTCGCACTAGGAAGTGCCGAGCAGTACTTC	CASLALGSAEQYF	NA	TRBV4-2	TRBJ2-7	NA
TGTGCCAGCAGCCATCTGCAGGGGGCACAAGAGCAGTACTTC	CASSHLQGAQEQYF	TRBD1	TRBV14	TRBJ2-5	NA
TGTGCCAGCAAAAGGGACACCTTGTATGGCTACACCTTC	CASKRDTLYGYTF	NA	TRBV6-5	TRBJ1-2	NA
TGTGCCATCAATAGGCAGGGGGGACCTGAAGCTTTCTTT	CAINRQGGPEAFF	TRBD1	TRBV6-1	TRBJ1-1	NA
TGTGCCAGCAGCTTAGTTGGGACAGGCTATGAAGCTTTCTTT	CASSLVGTGYEAFF	TRBD1	TRBV7-8	TRBJ1-1	NA
TGCAGCGTTGCGGCTGCTGACAGGGTCTACGAGCAGTACTTC	CSVAAADRVYEQYF	TRBD1	TRBV29-1	TRBJ2-7	NA
TGTGCCAGCAGTGATCCTCCAGCGGGACAGGGGACCTACGAGCAGTACTTC	CASSDPPAGQGTYEQYF	TRBD1	TRBV2	TRBJ2-7	NA
TGCGCCAGCAGCCAAGTATCGGGAGAGACCCAGTACTTC	CASSQVSGETQYF	NA	TRBV4-3	TRBJ2-5	NA
TGTGCCAGCAGCCGTGACAGGGACCAAGAGACCCAGTACTTC	CASSRDRDQETQYF	TRBD1	TRBV7-2	TRBJ2-5	NA
TGTGCCAGCAGTTACTCGAACGGCAGGCCCAACGTTGGAGCTTTCTTT	CASSYSNGRPNVGAFF	NA	TRBV6-5	TRBJ1-1	NA
TGTGCCAGCAGCCTGGACAGTTTTTCACCCCTCCACTTT	CASSLDSFSPLHF	NA	TRBV11-3	TRBJ1-6	NA
TGTGCCAGCAGCCAAACACCGGGACAGTCTAGCTCCTATAATTCACCCCTCCACTTT	CASSQTPGQSSSYNSPLHF	TRBD1	TRBV7-9	TRBJ1-6	NA
TGCAGCGTTGAAGATTTAACACTAGCTGGCACAGATACGCAGTATTTT	CSVEDLTLAGTDTQYF	NA	TRBV29-1	TRBJ2-3	NA
TGTGCCAGCAGCGTAGACCCGACAGGGGGCGCCTATGGCTACACCTTC	CASSVDPTGGAYGYTF	TRBD1	TRBV9	TRBJ1-2	NA
TGTGCCAGCAGCCCAAGGAGGGCCAGGGAAACTGAAGCTTTCTTT	CASSPRRARETEAFF	NA	TRBV7-2	TRBJ1-1	NA
TGTGCCAGCAGCTTAGGGCCCCTCGGGGCAACTAATGAAAAACTGTTTTTT	CASSLGPLGATNEKLFF	NA	TRBV7-8	TRBJ1-4	NA
TGTGCCAGCAGCTTGGCACCTAGCCAAGAGACCCAGTACTTC	CASSLAPSQETQYF	NA	TRBV5-5	TRBJ2-5	NA
TGTGCCAGTACGACTAGCGTATCCTACGAGCAGTACTTC	CASTTSVSYEQYF	TRBD2	TRBV28	TRBJ2-7	NA
TGTGCCAGCAGCCAAGAAACAGGTTCCCTCCAAGAGACCCAGTACTTC	CASSQETGSLQETQYF	NA	TRBV14	TRBJ2-5	NA
TGTGCCAGTAGTAAATCGACAGGGTCCTACGAGCAGTACTTC	CASSKSTGSYEQYF	TRBD1	TRBV19	TRBJ2-7	NA
TGTGCCAGCAGTTTCGGACTAGCGGGACTGGGGGAGCAGTACTTC	CASSFGLAGLGEQYF	TRBD2	TRBV6-5	TRBJ2-7	medium-sized
TGCAGCGCCTCCACCGGGGAGCTGTTTTTT	CSASTGELFF	NA	TRBV29-1	TRBJ2-2	NA
TGTGCCAGCAGCCAAAATCCGGGTTTCTCCTACGAGCAGTACTTC	CASSQNPGFSYEQYF	NA	TRBV14	TRBJ2-7	NA
TGTGCCAGTAGTCCCCGGACTAGCCCCCATGAGCAGTTCTTC	CASSPRTSPHEQFF	TRBD2	TRBV19	TRBJ2-1	NA
TGCAGCGATCGCGGGGGCTCAGAGACCCAGTACTTC	CSDRGGSETQYF	NA	TRBV29-1	TRBJ2-5	NA
TGTGCCAGCAGTACACAGGGGACCACTGAAGCTTTCTTT	CASSTQGTTEAFF	TRBD1	TRBV2	TRBJ1-1	NA
TGTGCCAGCAGCCCCCCGTACGGGGGGGTTGAACTGTTTTTT	CASSPPYGGVELFF	NA	TRBV7-9	TRBJ1-4	medium-sized
TGTGCCAGCAGTCGAATAAGCGGGGAGCCGGGGGAGACCCAGTACTTC	CASSRISGEPGETQYF	TRBD2	TRBV4-2	TRBJ2-5	NA